The clone carrying this T cell receptor (beta chain) was counted a few times. This sample is part of a study of blood T cell repertoires in COVID-19. In the study overall: Italy, Spain and the United States were the sources of the convalescent and acute COVID-19 samples. PBMCs, B-cell-depleted T cells, or T cells were the source of the cDNA or gDNA that made up the material.

This CDR3 spans 15 amino acids. V gave up 4 bases and J gave up 5 bases; unmatched junction bases: 8. In germline, CDR1 is MNHNY, CDR2 SVGAGI (reference sequence). Authors' analysis steps: The assay estimated nucleated cells by amplifying reference gene primers. Measured with immunoSEQ multiplex PCR; TCRdb has only the in-frame clones, and not every one. V, J and clone size are taken as reported in that table, and D and trimming were inferred from the DNA itself. The sample shows 85,000 to 95,000 clones, 72% of them seen only once. The material sequenced was peripheral blood. This clonotype was obtained from a woman of 80 years or more with acute or convalescent COVID-19. The rearrangement uses TRBV6-6 and TRBJ2-7; the match to TRBD1 covers 10 bases. CDR3 protein: CASSLKGQGNDEQYF. CDR3 nucleotides: TGTGCCAGCAGTTTGAAGGGACAGGGGAATGACGAGCAGTACTTC.